This T cell receptor beta chain emerged from a study of response to subunit inactivated influenza vaccine. MiXCR was run by TCRdb on the RT-PCR reads, yielding one entry per CDR3 protein. Found here are hundreds of thousands of distinct CDR3 sequences, 12% to 15% of them singletons; the top ten hold 6.5% to 8%. About this clonotype itself: Its cognate antigen is unknown.

Study-level findings and limits: Authors suggested few new T cells are recruited by each seasonal influenza vaccination.

The CDR3 runs to 14 residues. Trimming removed 6 bases from V and 5 bases from J, with 16 bases in between. Looked up from germline, CDR1 is MNHEY and CDR2 is SVGEGT. This chain connects TRBV6-2 or TRBV6-3 to TRBJ1-1, with D possibly being TRBD1 (6 bases). The sample consisted of PBMCs from blood, taken around 15 days before vaccination. The clonotype originates from a man aged 45 to 65 who received an inactivated influenza vaccine. The CDR3 region has the DNA TGTGCCAGCAGGCCCTCAGGGCAGGGGACTGAAGCTTTCTTT. This gives the protein CASRPSGQGTEAFF.